The source of this T cell receptor beta chain is a study of spatial heterogeneity in lung cancer. Study conclusions and caveats: Resection blood, more than follow-up blood, showed ubiquitous expanded tumor TCRs.

TCRdb passed the 5' RACE reads through MiXCR, listing each CDR3 protein once. The table records 25,000 or so distinct CDR3 sequences, 9.5% to 15% of them present only once. The table lists this clonotype with many counts. Its specificity is not known. Germline CDR1 reads KGHDR; CDR2 reads SFDVKD. Trimming left V 5 bases short and J 5 bases short, with 12 bases between. The CDR3 consists of 14 residues. The time point was: sample taken at primary tumor resection. Sequencing of whole RNA from tumor, nontumor lung or frozen PBMC involved no sorting. This rearrangement joins TRBV24-1 to TRBJ2-1; weak D call: TRBD2 (6 bases). The receptor was derived from a female donor with early-stage non-small cell lung cancer. The material was PBMCs, obtained at surgery. CDR3 sequence reads: CATSGGGVNNEQFF. The CDR3 DNA reads TGTGCCACCAGTGGTGGCGGGGTAAACAATGAGCAGTTCTTC.